This T cell receptor beta chain was sequenced in a study of lymphopenia after photon versus proton radiotherapy. Whole-study findings and limits: Post-nadir TCR diversity decline inversely tracked overall survival among those who died. Oligoclonal CD8+ Temra expansion after nadir drove photon patients' diversity drop. Under photons, naive T cells and diversity fell while effector/memory populations rose.

With respect to this clone: The target antigen is unknown.

Produced via immunoSEQ multiplex PCR; TCRdb's table is partial and in-frame only. This table holds 35,000 to 40,000 clones, approximately 87% found once. V gave up 4 bases and J gave up 4 bases, with 10 bases separating them. This CDR3 region has 12 residues. Germline CDR1 and CDR2: SQVTM and ANQGSEA. The sequenced sample was peripheral blood, obtained from a patient treated with photon-based radiotherapy. The source of this sequence is a man between 45 and 60 years old with gastric cancer. This chain uses TRBV29-1 with TRBJ2-5; tentative D call: TRBD1 (6 bases). This chain's CDR3 is CSVATGTETQYF. The CDR3 DNA reads TGCAGCGTTGCGACAGGTACAGAGACCCAGTACTTC.